This TCR beta chain was captured by sequencing in a study of cytomegalovirus exposure and HLA in healthy donors. CDR3 length: 15 amino acids. Looked up from germline, CDR1 is LGHNA and CDR2 is YNFKEQ. The ends lost 4 bases at V and 0 bases at J; junction bases unmatched: 1. The study's findings and limits: According to a later analysis, donors in an Asian-associated ancestry cluster reportedly had fewer N-insertions than the roughly 670-donor mean. A few V segments could not be told apart, such as TRBV6-2 and TRBV6-3, and were left out. Across donors, sequencing depth was assumed by presence/absence analyses to be roughly uniform. DRB1 showed the most TCR associations and HLA-C the fewest in a later analysis, as rates varied by HLA locus.

PCR amplification relied on 60 Vbeta primers (plus 13 Jbeta primers). Sequenced by immunoSEQ multiplex PCR; TCRdb stores in-frame clones only, minus some. Altogether 200,000 or so clones are present, less than 90% being singletons, with the ten largest covering about 0.25%. A word on this clone: The antigen remains unidentified. With a much larger clone just one base away, this may be a read error.

Material for sequencing was PBMCs. The sequence was obtained from a boy aged 5-17 years in good health and CMV-seronegative. The rearrangement links TRBV4-2 to TRBJ2-2, with 8 bases fitting TRBD2. The CDR3 loop reads CASSLSGANTGELFF. The CDR3 DNA reads TGTGCCAGCAGCCTTAGCGGGGCGAACACCGGGGAGCTGTTTTTT.